This TCR beta chain was sequenced for a study of beta chain features in type 1 diabetes. Deletions cut 2 bases from V and 3 bases from J, with 14 bases between. This CDR3 is built from 16 residues. Germline CDR1 reads SGHRS; CDR2 reads YFSETQ. This clone was detected only a few times. Purities in excess of 98% were seen in all sorted populations. The investigators reverse transcribed all of the isolated RNA, so they sequenced expressed TCRB transcripts. Clones were sequenced by immunoSEQ multiplex PCR, and TCRdb holds only the in-frame ones, with some missing. The table records 600,000 to 650,000 clones, about 14% of them present only once.

The sample comprised naive CD4+ T cells from blood. This chain links TRBV5-1 with TRBJ2-2, with a possible D match to TRBD2 (6 bases). The sequence was collected from a man aged 18 to 29 in good health. The chain's CDR3 is CASSLSEGTYTGELFF. The DNA for the CDR3 is TGCGCCAGCAGCTTATCGGAGGGGACTTACACCGGGGAGCTGTTTTTT.